One sample yielded the 17 T cell receptor beta chains listed below, sequenced in a study of tumor-infiltrating lymphocytes in localized non-small cell lung cancer. Using immunoSEQ multiplex PCR, the repertoire was profiled, and TCRdb retains in-frame clones only, with some absent. Here the sample spans 11,000 to 15,000 clones, around 81% being singletons. The specimen was lung tumor tissue. The receptors were gathered from a human donor with non-small cell lung cancer.

The V and J genes are TRBV30 and TRBJ2-7; TRBD1 matches 7 bases. V dropped 1 base and J dropped 0; count of bases not matched to a gene: 9. This CDR3 comprises 16 residues. Germline loops: CDR1 GTSNPN, CDR2 SVGIG (reference sequence). CDR3 sequence: CAWSAQFGQASYEQYF. CDR3 bases: TGTGCCTGGAGTGCCCAGTTCGGACAGGCCTCCTACGAGCAGTACTTC.

The chain uses TRBV29-1 and TRBJ2-2, with TRBD1 matching over 10 bases. The CDR3 is made up of 13 amino acids. V was clipped by 4 bases and J by 5 bases; unmatched bases: 1. Per germline, CDR1 SQVTM and CDR2 ANQGSEA. Here the CDR3 DNA reads TGCAGCGTTGGGACAGGGGGGACCGGGGAGCTGTTTTTT. Amino acid sequence: CSVGTGGTGELFF.

This clone was seen a handful of times. This sequence joins TRBV5-6 and TRBJ2-5, with D unclear. The V end was cut by 3 bases, the J end by 2 bases, with 11 bases between. The germline V gene encodes CDR1 SGHDT and CDR2 YYEEEE. This CDR3 contains 14 residues. DNA for the CDR3: TGTGCCAGCAGCTGGGCCGGGTTACAAGAGACCCAGTACTTC. Protein product: CASSWAGLQETQYF. Combining the CDR3 with reference TRBV5-6 and TRBJ2-5 gives the whole variable domain DAGVTQSPTHLIKTRGQQVTLRCSPKSGHDTVSWYQQALGQGPQFIFQYYEEEERQRGNFPDRFSGHQFPNYSSELNVNALLLGDSALYLCASSWAGLQETQYFGPGTRLLVL.

This chain connects TRBV15 to TRBJ1-3; D might be TRBD1 (5 bases). Germline V lookup: CDR1 LNHNV, CDR2 YYDKDF (reference sequence). CDR3 length equals 15 residues. V gave up 1 base and J gave up 11 bases, with 18 bases separating them. CDR3 sequence (DNA): TGTGCCACCAGCAGAGCTCGGGACGGCGGGGGGGCCATATATTTT. This gives the protein CATSRARDGGGAIYF.

The chain carries TRBV25-1 and TRBJ2-5; D unresolved. Germline CDR1 and CDR2: MGHDK and SYGVNS. The CDR3 has 11 residues. The germline V and J ends were trimmed by 2 bases and 3 bases, with 1 base remaining between them. CDR3 region: CASSEEETQYF. CDR3 nucleotides: TGTGCCAGCAGTGAAGAAGAGACCCAGTACTTC.

This chain connects TRBV6-5 to TRBJ2-5, with D possibly called TRBD1 or TRBD2 (6 bases each). The CDR3 totals 15 residues. Trimming cost V 4 bases and J 1 base, with 13 bases left between them. Germline-derived CDR1 and CDR2 are MNHEY and SVGAGI. CDR3 DNA: TGTGCCAGCAGTTTAACAGGGAGGCGCCAAGAGACCCAGTACTTC. This sequence encodes CASSLTGRRQETQYF.

The chain combines TRBV18 with TRBJ2-5; TRBD2 might be the D (6 bases). The germline gives CDR1 KGHSH, CDR2 LQKENI. CDR3 length: 15 amino acids. Trimming left V 3 bases short and J 5 bases short, with 16 bases between. The chain's CDR3 is CASSPETSSWETQYF. The CDR3 region has the DNA TGTGCCAGCTCACCCGAGACTAGTAGTTGGGAGACCCAGTACTTC. The variable domain in full, completed from reference TRBV18 and TRBJ2-5, reads NAGVMQNPRHLVRRRGQEARLRCSPMKGHSHVYWYRQLPEEGLKFMVYLQKENIIDESGMPKERFSAEFPKEGPSILRIQQVVRGDSAAYFCASSPETSSWETQYFGPGTRLLVL.

The chain combines TRBV30 with TRBJ1-4; D gene unclear. Looked up from germline, CDR1 is GTSNPN and CDR2 is SVGIG (reference sequence). The CDR3 extends over 12 amino acids. V lost 5 bases, J lost 1 base, and 5 bases lay in between. In nucleotides, the CDR3 is TGTGCCTGGGAGGGAACTAATGAAAAACTGTTTTTT. It is translated as CAWEGTNEKLFF. Complete variable domain (other parts from reference TRBV30 and TRBJ1-4): SQTIHQWPATLVQPVGSPLSLECTVEGTSNPNLYWYRQAAGRGLQLLFYSVGIGQISSEVPQNLSASRPQDRQFILSSKKLLLSDSGFYLCAWEGTNEKLFFGSGTQLSVL.

The chain couples TRBV7-2 to TRBJ1-1; maybe TRBD1 (6 bases). Germline assignment: CDR1 SGHTA and CDR2 FQGNSA. Trimming removed 8 bases from V and 0 bases from J, with 13 bases in between. The CDR3 totals 14 residues. The CDR3 coding sequence is TGTGCCAGCGTATGGGGACAAATGAACACTGAAGCTTTCTTT. As protein: CASVWGQMNTEAFF.

This chain joins TRBV18 and TRBJ2-1; 15 bases align to TRBD2. After removal of 2 bases from V and 6 bases from J, the junction contained 2 bases not matched to a gene. CDR3 length equals 16 residues. Germline CDR1 is KGHSH and CDR2 is LQKENI. CDR3 protein: CASSPGLAGGGNEQFF. DNA of the CDR3: TGTGCCAGCTCACCAGGACTAGCGGGAGGGGGCAATGAGCAGTTCTTC.

The CDR3 protein is CASSLRVDSYEQYF. The CDR3 DNA reads TGTGCCAGCAGTTTACGGGTTGACTCCTACGAGCAGTACTTC. This rearrangement joins TRBV27 to TRBJ2-7; no clear D. The CDR3 is made up of 14 amino acids. Trimming removed 2 bases from V and 0 bases from J, with 8 bases in between. Germline V gene data show CDR1 as MNHEY and CDR2 as SMNVEV (reference sequence).

The gene calls are TRBV14 and TRBJ1-3; D not certain. V was trimmed by 0 bases and J by 5 bases, leaving 20 bases between them. The CDR3 totals 18 residues. CDR1 is SGHDN and CDR2 is FVKESK in the germline V gene. This CDR3 is CASSQETVGRGRRNTIYF. CDR3 bases: TGTGCCAGCAGCCAAGAAACGGTCGGGCGGGGAAGAAGAAACACCATATATTTT. The complete variable domain, with remaining parts taken from reference TRBV14 and TRBJ1-3, reads EAGVTQFPSHSVIEKGQTVTLRCDPISGHDNLYWYRRVMGKEIKFLLHFVKESKQDESGMPNNRFLAERTGGTYSTLKVQPAELEDSGVYFCASSQETVGRGRRNTIYFGEGSWLTVV.

The chain recombines TRBV7-2 with TRBJ2-2, with 7 bases matching TRBD2. Germline-derived CDR1 and CDR2 are SGHTA and FQGNSA. The J segment lost 5 bases and the V segment lost 2 bases, leaving 11 bases of the junction unmatched. The CDR3 is 17 residues long. The CDR3 protein is CASSLSPLAVGTGELFF. The DNA for the CDR3 is TGTGCCAGCAGCTTATCCCCCCTAGCGGTTGGGACCGGGGAGCTGTTTTTT.

V is TRBV11-2 and J is TRBJ2-5; D perhaps matches TRBD2 (5 bases). This CDR3 has 13 amino acids. CDR1 and CDR2 (germline): SGHAT, FQNNGV. V was clipped by 7 bases and J by 2 bases, with 11 bases between them. As DNA, the CDR3 is TGTGCCAGCACTCCCGGGAAGCAAGAGACCCAGTACTTC. The encoded protein is CASTPGKQETQYF.

This chain connects TRBV29-1 to TRBJ1-1; D gene uncertain. The CDR3 has 15 residues. Germline lookup yields CDR1 SQVTM and CDR2 ANQGSEA. The V gene lost 6 bases and the J gene lost 1 base, with 18 bases spanning the gap. CDR3: CSVPGGRTQNTEAFF. As DNA, the CDR3 is TGCAGCGTCCCCGGCGGACGGACCCAGAACACTGAAGCTTTCTTT.

This chain joins TRBV19 and TRBJ1-2, with 9 bases identical to TRBD1. The CDR3 covers 14 residues. The germline V gene encodes CDR1 LNHDA and CDR2 SQIVND (reference sequence). Trimming took 7 bases from V and 3 from J; bases not matched to a gene: 6. CDR3 nucleotides: TGTGCCAGTACCAACAGGGGGCGCGACTATGGCTACACCTTC. Protein: CASTNRGRDYGYTF.

This clone was seen once. This chain connects TRBV4-2 to TRBJ2-7, with 11 bases identical to TRBD2. The CDR3 is 15 residues long. CDR1 and CDR2 (germline): LGHNA, YNFKEQ. Trimming at V came to 6 bases and at J to 0 bases, leaving 4 bases not matched to a gene. CDR3 protein: CASSRLAGSSYEQYF. In nucleotides, the CDR3 is TGTGCCAGCAGTCGACTAGCGGGGAGCTCCTACGAGCAGTACTTC.